What follows describes a single T cell receptor beta chain. Its matching antigen is unknown. TCRdb's table, derived via immunoSEQ multiplex PCR, lists solely in-frame clones and lacks some. Of about 79,000 clones in the sample, approximately 94% are singletons; the top ten hold over 8.5%. The sample is drawn from a study of OX40 agonist ivuxolimab in advanced cancers. General observations from the study: Researchers did not determine the expanded peripheral T cells' antigen specificity.

The CDR3 runs to 13 residues. CDR1 and CDR2 from the germline V gene are SGDLS and YYNGEE. With 4 bases removed from V and 5 bases from J, the gap between germline ends came to 12 bases. The material was CD4+ or CD8+ T cells sorted from blood, obtained in a trial of the OX40 agonist ivuxolimab. This receptor was obtained from an adult with an advanced solid tumor such as melanoma, head and neck, liver or kidney cancer. The V call is TRBV9, the J call TRBJ1-1, with D tentatively TRBD1 (5 bases). CDR3 sequence reads: CASSPMGGTEAFF. The CDR3 DNA sequence: TGTGCCAGCAGCCCTATGGGGGGGACTGAAGCTTTCTTT.